This entry describes one T cell receptor (beta chain). Its antigen is not yet known. No quality values exist for individual bases; no much larger clone is one base distant. This entry is derived from a study of T cells in tumors after PD-1 blockade (dated by TCRdb to between 2018 and 2021). In terms of the full investigation: Prior checkpoint blockade, systemic immunosuppressant use, and recent radiotherapy or other anti-cancer therapy within 4 weeks were grounds for patient exclusion. Paired single-cell RNA and TCR sequencing was done in the study on site-matched tumors from patients with BCC or SCC, both before and after anti-PD-1 therapy. On average, peripheral blood samples yielded over 35,000 unique clonotypes and 110,000 or so TCR templates (range 24,679-257,772). RECIST version 1.1 was used to evaluate clinical response. Treatment consisted of either cemiplimab 350 mg every 2 weeks or pembrolizumab 200 mg every 3 weeks. To compare clonotypes in blood versus tumor, bulk TCR sequencing was run on about ten peripheral blood samples drawn from about five patients. Some patients also continued taking vismodegib 150 mg daily during anti-PD-1 treatment.

Results and caveats for the whole study, not just this receptor: Where the novel T cell clones came from was not identified, and possible sources could include lymphoid organs or rare unexpanded clones inside the tumor or in the tumor periphery. Around 38% of the TCR clonotypes from tumors also showed up in blood, and some novel exhausted tumor clones were present in pre-treatment blood, which suggests peripheral recruitment.

The immunoSEQ platform was used to carry out deep TCRbeta sequencing. The study's processing was this. Only productive rearrangements were exported from the immunoSEQ Analyzer for further analysis. T cell phenotypes were assigned to bulk TCRbeta clonotypes by matching the clonotypes to single-cell RNA+TCR-seq clones that had the same TCRbeta sequence. Using bulk TCR sequencing data, clone enrichment in tumor was calculated by dividing a clone's tumor frequency by the same clone's PBMC frequency. TCRs were grouped by GLIPH into specificity groups, defined as clusters of distinct TCRs likely recognizing common antigens via shared CDR3 motifs. This immuneACCESS table, as held by TCRdb, lists in-frame sequences with V and J called but not all clones. Of the missing ones, under half trace to an unresolved V gene in checked studies; the others have no known cause. V and J calls and clone size are given by that table; D and trimming were obtained from the DNA. The sample records tens of thousands of clones, roughly 70% of which are singletons. Jointly, the top ten make up 4.7% of the sample.

The time point tag for this specimen amounts to: after anti-PD-1 therapy. Genomic DNA extracted from tumor biopsies or peripheral blood was used for bulk TCRbeta sequencing, with input ranging from about 616 ng to 6,500 ng. Every patient had histologically proven advanced or metastatic basal or squamous cell carcinoma and was a poor candidate for surgical resection. Of the ten or so patients in the basal cell carcinoma cohort, several underwent bulk tumor TCR sequencing. This receptor was identified in a human donor with basal cell carcinoma. Sequencing used PBMCs, obtained after anti-PD-1 treatment.

CDR3 protein: CASSPLSTDTQYF. Here is the DNA: TGTGCCAGCAGCCCCCTTAGCACAGATACGCAGTATTTT. The chain uses TRBV7-9 and TRBJ2-3; the D gene assignment is ambiguous. In the germline V gene (reference sequence), CDR1 corresponds to SEHNR and CDR2 to FQNEAQ. From its cysteine to its phenylalanine, the CDR3 spans 13 amino acids. Only CDR3 DNA is held: 39 bases, read in frame from base 1. Relative to germline, V is 5 bases shorter and J is 0 bases shorter, with 6 bases between their ends.